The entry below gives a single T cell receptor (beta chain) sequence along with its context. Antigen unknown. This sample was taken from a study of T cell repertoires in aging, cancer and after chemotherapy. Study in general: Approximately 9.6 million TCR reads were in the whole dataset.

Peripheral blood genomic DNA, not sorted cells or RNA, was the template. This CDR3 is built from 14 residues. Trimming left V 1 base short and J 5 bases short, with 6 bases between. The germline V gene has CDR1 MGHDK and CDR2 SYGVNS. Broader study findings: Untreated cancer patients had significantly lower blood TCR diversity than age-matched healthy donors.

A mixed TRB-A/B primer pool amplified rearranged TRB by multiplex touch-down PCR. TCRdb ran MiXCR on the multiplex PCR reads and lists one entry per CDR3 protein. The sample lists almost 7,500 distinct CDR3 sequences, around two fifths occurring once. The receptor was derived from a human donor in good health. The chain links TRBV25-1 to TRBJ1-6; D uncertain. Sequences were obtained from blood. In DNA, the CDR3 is TGTGCCAGCAGTGAATGGCGGGATAATTCACCCCTCCACTTT. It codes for CASSEWRDNSPLHF.